The TCR beta chain described here comes from a study of T-cell reconstitution after alpha-beta-depleted transplantation in children. With 1 base removed from V and 0 bases from J, the gap between germline ends came to 10 bases. This CDR3 has 16 amino acids. Germline values: CDR1 MNHEY, CDR2 SVGAGI. For TCRbeta, the library was prepared with unique molecular identifiers. A single record per CDR3 protein comes from TCRdb applying MiXCR to the PCR reads. The sample lists 580,000 or so distinct CDR3 sequences, under 30% occurring once. The sample holds many counts of this clonotype. The sample here was PBMCs, mostly from graft donor cells, taken 360 days after TCRalphabeta/CD19-depleted stem cell transplant. The chain has TRBV6-5 and TRBJ1-3, with D unresolved. The sequence came from a boy younger than two who had a stem cell transplant for acute myeloid leukemia, so the T cells may come from the graft donor. CDR3 amino acids: CASSYWEGSSGNTIYF. CDR3 DNA sequence: TGTGCCAGCAGTTACTGGGAAGGGAGCTCTGGAAACACCATATATTTT.